The 9 T cell receptor beta chains below all came from one sample that was sequenced in a study of vaccination effects on CD4 cells after COVID-19. Antigens for these TCRs are unknown. The method was immunoSEQ multiplex PCR; TCRdb's version includes in-frame clones alone and lacks a portion of them. The table includes tens of thousands of clones, 75% to 80% detected once. CD4+ T cells were isolated after around 10 days of culture. Sequences were derived from CD4+ T cells from PBMCs cultured without peptide, sampled before COVID-19 vaccination. Source of these receptors: a human donor who had a prior SARS-CoV-2 infection.

J is TRBJ2-3 and V is TRBV3-1 (or the pseudogene TRBV3-2), with TRBD2 matching 7 bases. Germline-derived CDR1 and CDR2 are LGHDT and YNNKEL (reference sequence). Trimming took 3 bases from V and 0 from J; bases not matched to a gene: 3. This CDR3 comprises 15 residues. Here the CDR3 DNA reads TGTGCCAGCAGCCAGGCGGGGGACAGCACAGATACGCAGTATTTT. This codes for CASSQAGDSTDTQYF.

V and J are TRBV5-6 and TRBJ1-2; 9 nucleotides line up with TRBD1. This CDR3 spans 13 amino acids. Germline V lookup: CDR1 SGHDT, CDR2 YYEEEE. V was pared by 4 bases and J by 6 bases, with 4 bases of the junction left unmatched. The DNA of the CDR3 is TGTGCCAGCAGCGCGACAGGGGGGGATGGCTACACCTTC. This translates into CASSATGGDGYTF.

This clone came up a few times. This sequence joins TRBV28 and TRBJ2-7, with TRBD2 identical over 13 bases. V trimming: 4 bases; J trimming: 3 bases; junction bases outside the gene matches: 9. The germline gives CDR1 MDHEN, CDR2 SYDVKM. The CDR3 is 17 amino acids. CDR3 sequence: CASSSSWTSGGFYEQYF. The CDR3 coding sequence is TGTGCCAGCAGTTCTTCTTGGACTAGCGGGGGTTTCTACGAGCAGTACTTC.

Comments on this clone: Within the sample, other DNA sequences also encode this same CDR3. CDR3 sequence (DNA): TGTGCCAGCAGCGTGTCGGGACAGCCCTACGAGCAGTACTTC. Translated, it gives CASSVSGQPYEQYF. This chain connects TRBV9 to TRBJ2-7, with 7 bases matching TRBD1. From germline, CDR1 is SGDLS and CDR2 YYNGEE. V shed 2 bases, J shed 2 bases, and the junction held 4 bases outside the gene matches. The CDR3 totals 14 residues.

A single count supports this clone. V and J are TRBV2 and TRBJ1-2; 9 bases line up with TRBD1. The V gene's germline CDR1 is SNHLY and CDR2 FYNNEI. J was trimmed by 6 bases and V by 4 bases; bases with no gene match: 3. The CDR3 has 13 amino acids. This CDR3 reads CASSVDRGDGYTF. The CDR3 nucleotides read TGTGCCAGCAGTGTGGACAGGGGAGATGGCTACACCTTC. Drawing the rest from reference TRBV2 and TRBJ1-2, the complete variable domain is EPEVTQTPSHQVTQMGQEVILRCVPISNHLYFYWYRQILGQKVEFLVSFYNNEISEKSEIFDDQFSVERPDGSNFTLKIRSTKLEDSAMYFCASSVDRGDGYTFGSGTRLTVV.

The V call is TRBV21-1, the J call TRBJ2-7. TRBV21-1 has pseudogene status. The CDR3 totals 15 residues. CDR3 DNA sequence: TGTGCCAGCAGCACCCGGGACGTATCCGTCTTAGAGCAGTACTTC. Residues: CASSTRDVSVLEQYF.

The rearrangement links TRBV5-1 to TRBJ1-2; TRBD1 is a possible D gene (5 bases). The CDR3 spans 13 residues. Germline CDR1 is SGHRS and CDR2 is YFSETQ. V was shortened by 0 bases and J by 4 bases, with 7 bases between the two germline ends. In DNA, the CDR3 is TGCGCCAGCAGCTTGGTTGGGGGCTATGGCTACACCTTC. It is translated as CASSLVGGYGYTF. Combining the CDR3 with reference TRBV5-1 and TRBJ1-2 gives the whole variable domain KAGVTQTPRYLIKTRGQQVTLSCSPISGHRSVSWYQQTPGQGLQFLFEYFSETQRNKGNFPGRFSGRQFSNSRSEMNVSTLELGDSALYLCASSLVGGYGYTFGSGTRLTVV.

This clone was detected only a few times. This chain connects TRBV5-4 to TRBJ1-1, with a tentative D call TRBD1 (6 bases). Trimming stripped 2 bases from V and 8 bases from J, with 13 bases between. CDR1 is SGHNT and CDR2 is YYREEE in the germline V gene (reference sequence). This CDR3 spans 13 amino acids. The CDR3 coding sequence is TGTGCCAGCAGCTTAAGACAGGCAGACGAAGCTTTCTTT. It specifies CASSLRQADEAFF.

V gene TRBV5-1 combines with J gene TRBJ1-1; tentatively, D is TRBD1 (5 bases). Germline-derived CDR1 and CDR2 are SGHRS and YFSETQ. The CDR3 loop spans 16 amino acids. The ends were cut back, 0 bases at V and 0 bases at J, with 12 bases in the middle. CDR3: CASSLGGSGMNTEAFF. CDR3 nucleotide sequence: TGCGCCAGCAGCTTGGGGGGCTCGGGTATGAACACTGAAGCTTTCTTT.